The rows below give T cell receptor beta chains drawn from one sample of a study of cytomegalovirus exposure and HLA in healthy donors. The assay was immunoSEQ multiplex PCR, and TCRdb's table has in-frame clones only and misses some. The sample has fewer than 200,000 clones; approximately 80% are singletons. The sample consisted of PBMCs. The receptors come from a woman between 50 and 59 years old in good health and CMV-seropositive. Each CDR3 is given with its conserved first and last residue. A D gene is named only where the DNA matches it firmly. Some rows have no size entry. The others give once, few or many, or a class for an expanded clone.

TRBV7-9	TRBJ1-1	NA	NA	TGTGCCAGCAGGGTACAGGACACTGAAGCTTTCTTT	CASRVQDTEAFF
TRBV29-1	TRBJ1-1	NA	NA	TGCAGCTCGTCTGGGGGGGGGAAGGACACTGAAGCTTTCTTT	CSSSGGGKDTEAFF
TRBV28	TRBJ1-2	NA	TRBD1	TGTGCCAGCAGTTGGACAGGGGAGGTGAACTATGGCTACACCTTC	CASSWTGEVNYGYTF
TRBV29-1	TRBJ1-3	NA	NA	TGCAGCGTTGCGACAGATACTGGAAACACCATATATTTT	CSVATDTGNTIYF
TRBV5-1	TRBJ2-3	NA	TRBD2	TGCGCCAGCAGCTTGGCTTCGACTAGCGGGGGATCTTCAGATACGCAGTATTTT	CASSLASTSGGSSDTQYF
TRBV30	TRBJ1-4	NA	TRBD1	TGTGCCTGGAACCGGGACAGGGTTGGTGAAAAACTGTTTTTT	CAWNRDRVGEKLFF
TRBV25-1	TRBJ2-3	NA	TRBD2	TGTGCCAGCAGTGAGTCGTTCGGGAGGCCCACAGATACGCAGTATTTT	CASSESFGRPTDTQYF
TRBV7-3	TRBJ2-2	few	TRBD2	TGTGCCAGCAGTCGAAATCCGGGGGGGGCAGACACCGGGGAGCTGTTTTTT	CASSRNPGGADTGELFF
TRBV6-5	TRBJ2-5	NA	TRBD2	TGTGCCAGCAAGCGGGGGGGCTTAGGGGAGACCCAGTACTTC	CASKRGGLGETQYF
TRBV19	TRBJ2-4	NA	NA	TGTGCCAGTAGGTATCCCGGCAAAAACATTCAGTACTTC	CASRYPGKNIQYF
TRBV6-5	TRBJ2-7	NA	NA	TGTGCCAGCAGTCAGGGACATCCGGCAACCTACGAGCAGTACTTC	CASSQGHPATYEQYF
TRBV5-1	TRBJ1-2	NA	TRBD1	TGCGCCAGCAGCCCGCTAATAGGGACAGGGGTCGAGGGGTATGGCTACACCTTC	CASSPLIGTGVEGYGYTF
TRBV28	TRBJ2-7	NA	NA	TGTGCCAGCAGTTTAGGGCGTCAGTACGAGCAGTACTTC	CASSLGRQYEQYF
TRBV7-2	TRBJ2-1	NA	TRBD1	TGTGCCAGCAGCTTAGAACAGGGGGCCTCCTACAATGAGCAGTTCTTC	CASSLEQGASYNEQFF
TRBV6-5	TRBJ1-6	NA	NA	TGTGCCAGCAGTTACTCGATTAAAGCGGTTTCACCCCTCCACTTT	CASSYSIKAVSPLHF
TRBV6-5	TRBJ1-2	once	TRBD1	TGTGCCAGCAGTTCTGCAGGGGGCGCAGGGGACGGCTACACCTTC	CASSSAGGAGDGYTF
TRBV10-2	TRBJ2-7	NA	NA	TGCGCCAGCAGTATTCGGCCGGAAGGGGCCCCAAGCGAGCAGTACTTC	CASSIRPEGAPSEQYF
TRBV6-6	TRBJ1-6	NA	NA	TGTGCCAGCAAAGACAGAAGGTCCTATAATTCACCCCTCCACTTT	CASKDRRSYNSPLHF
TRBV30	TRBJ2-1	NA	NA	TGTGCCTGTTCCGGGATCCCCAACAATGAGCAGTTCTTC	CACSGIPNNEQFF
TRBV4-2	TRBJ2-6	NA	NA	TGTGCCAGCAGCCTACCCGCCAGATCTGGGGCCAACGTCCTGACTTTC	CASSLPARSGANVLTF
TRBV4-3	TRBJ2-7	NA	TRBD2	TGCGCCAGCAGCCAAGCTAGCGGGAGTGACGAGCAGTACTTC	CASSQASGSDEQYF
TRBV19	TRBJ1-4	NA	NA	TGTGCCAGTAGTATAGGTACAACTAATGAAAAACTGTTTTTT	CASSIGTTNEKLFF
TRBV19	TRBJ1-6	NA	TRBD1	TGTGCCAGTAAAAGACAGGGGCGTTCACCCCTCCACTTT	CASKRQGRSPLHF
TRBV2	TRBJ1-2	NA	NA	TGTGCTTACGTAGGGGGGGCTGGAGGCGGCTACACCTTC	CAYVGGAGGGYTF
TRBV5-4	TRBJ2-5	few	TRBD2	TGTGCCAGCAGCCCCGGACTAGCGGGGTACCAAGAGACCCAGTACTTC	CASSPGLAGYQETQYF
TRBV6-1	TRBJ1-2	NA	NA	TGTGCCAGCAGTGAAGGGCAGAACAGCCGACCAATTTATGGCTACACCTTC	CASSEGQNSRPIYGYTF
TRBV25-1	TRBJ2-7	NA	NA	TGTGCCAGCAGTGAAAACATTGATACCTACGAGCAGTACTTC	CASSENIDTYEQYF
TRBV4-2	TRBJ2-2	NA	NA	TGTGCCAGCAGCCGCGCCTCCAGGACCGGGGAGCTGTTTTTT	CASSRASRTGELFF
TRBV28	TRBJ2-7	NA	TRBD1	TGTGCCAGCAGTGGGGCTACGGGACAGAGCTACGAGCAGTACTTC	CASSGATGQSYEQYF
TRBV27	TRBJ1-1	NA	NA	TGTGCCAGCAGTTTCCGTGTAGGGAGTGAAGCTTTCTTT	CASSFRVGSEAFF
TRBV13	TRBJ2-5	NA	TRBD2	TGTGCCAGCAGCCGGAAGGTAGCGGGAGAATGGGAGACCCAGTACTTC	CASSRKVAGEWETQYF
TRBV5-6	TRBJ2-3	once	TRBD1	TGTGCCAGCAGCTTGGAAGGGACAGCGCGGGATACGCAGTATTTT	CASSLEGTARDTQYF
TRBV19	TRBJ2-2	NA	TRBD2	TGTGCCAGTAGTAGGACTAGCGGGAGTACCACCGGGGAGCTGTTTTTT	CASSRTSGSTTGELFF
TRBV2	TRBJ2-7	NA	TRBD2	TGTGCCAGCAGTGGGACTAGCGGGTACTACGAGCAGTACTTC	CASSGTSGYYEQYF
TRBV18	TRBJ2-7	few	TRBD1	TGTGCCAGCTCACCGACAGGGTACGAGCAGTACTTC	CASSPTGYEQYF
TRBV28	TRBJ2-3	NA	TRBD2	TGTGCCAGCAGCACCCCCTTAGCGGGAGAAGATACGCAGTATTTT	CASSTPLAGEDTQYF
TRBV29-1	TRBJ2-5	once	TRBD1	TGCAGCGTTGGGGGGTCGGGACAGGGGCTCGGGGAGCAGTACTTC	CSVGGSGQGLGEQYF
TRBV4-3	TRBJ2-3	NA	TRBD2	TGCGCCAGCAGCCAAGATCGGGGGGGCACAGATACGCAGTATTTT	CASSQDRGGTDTQYF
TRBV18	TRBJ1-2	NA	NA	TGTGCCAGCTCACCAGACCGGGACTATGGCTACACCTTC	CASSPDRDYGYTF
TRBV7-2	TRBJ2-7	NA	NA	TGTGCCAGCAGCCGGGAGTCCGGGGGCTACGAGCAGTACTTC	CASSRESGGYEQYF
TRBV11-2	TRBJ2-7	NA	NA	TGTGCCAGCAGCCGTCGGAGGGGCCCAGGTGCCTACGAGCAGTACTTC	CASSRRRGPGAYEQYF
TRBV7-6	TRBJ2-3	NA	NA	TGTGCCAGCAGCTTAGGTCAGGGGACAGATACGCAGTATTTT	CASSLGQGTDTQYF
TRBV7-2	TRBJ2-4	once	NA	TGTGCCAGCAGCCAAAGCAATCTAGCGAGGGACATTCAGTACTTC	CASSQSNLARDIQYF